This T cell receptor (beta chain) was documented in a study of T cell responses to AZD1222 COVID-19 vaccine. CDR3 length equals 17 residues. The germline V gene has CDR1 SGDLS and CDR2 YYNGEE. The ends lost 0 bases at V and 4 bases at J; junction bases unmatched: 8. Assay: immunoSEQ multiplex PCR; the TCRdb copy retains only in-frame clones and omits some. The table includes 150,000 to 200,000 clones, 85% to 90% detected once. This receptor was taken from an adult who received the AZD1222 COVID-19 vaccine. This sample comprised peripheral blood, obtained 28 days after the second AZD1222 dose. The chain uses TRBV9 and TRBJ2-1, with 9 bases aligning to TRBD2. This chain's CDR3 is CASSVVSGTSPYNEQFF. CDR3 DNA: TGTGCCAGCAGCGTAGTTTCCGGGACTAGCCCTTACAATGAGCAGTTCTTC.